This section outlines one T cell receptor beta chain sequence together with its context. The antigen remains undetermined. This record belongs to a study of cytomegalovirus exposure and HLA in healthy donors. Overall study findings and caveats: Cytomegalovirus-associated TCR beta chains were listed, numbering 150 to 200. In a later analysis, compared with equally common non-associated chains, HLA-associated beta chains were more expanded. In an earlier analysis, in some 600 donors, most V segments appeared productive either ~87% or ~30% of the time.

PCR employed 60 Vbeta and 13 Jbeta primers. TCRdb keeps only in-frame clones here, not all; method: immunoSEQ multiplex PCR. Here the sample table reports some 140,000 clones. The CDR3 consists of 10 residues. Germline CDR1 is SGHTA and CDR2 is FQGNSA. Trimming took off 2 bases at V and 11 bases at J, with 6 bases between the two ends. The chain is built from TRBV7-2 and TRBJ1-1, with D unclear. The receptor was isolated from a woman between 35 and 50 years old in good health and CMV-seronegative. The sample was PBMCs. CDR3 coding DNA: TGTGCCAGCAGCTTAAACGCGGCTTTCTTT. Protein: CASSLNAAFF.